This is a list of T cell receptor beta chains from one sample in a study of T cell responses to AZD1222 COVID-19 vaccine. Method: immunoSEQ multiplex PCR; TCRdb's copy keeps in-frame clones and lacks some. The sample contains over 120,000 clones, 85% to 95% of which appear only once. This material consisted of peripheral blood, taken after recovery from COVID-19. The receptors derive from an adult who had recovered from COVID-19. Each CDR3 is given with its conserved first and last residue. A D gene is named only where the DNA matches it firmly. Where a row states a size, it is once, few, many or the class of an expanded clone; other rows omit it.

CDR3: CASSARGLLPGELFF
DNA: TGTGCCAGCAGTGCCAGGGGTCTTCTGCCCGGGGAGCTGTTTTTT
length: 15
D: -
V: TRBV7-8
J: TRBJ2-2
size: -

CDR3: CSAMWGYEQYF
DNA: TGCAGTGCTATGTGGGGCTACGAGCAGTACTTC
length: 11
D: -
V: TRBV20-1
J: TRBJ2-7
size: -

CDR3: CASSPEIPWNTGELFF
DNA: TGTGCCAGCTCACCTGAGATCCCCTGGAACACCGGGGAGCTGTTTTTT
length: 16
D: -
V: TRBV18
J: TRBJ2-2
size: -

CDR3: CASGANTEAFF
DNA: TGTGCCAGCGGGGCTAACACTGAAGCTTTCTTT
length: 11
D: -
V: TRBV2
J: TRBJ1-1
size: few

CDR3: CASMGQGARGQETQYF
DNA: TGCGCCAGCATGGGACAGGGGGCGAGGGGCCAAGAGACCCAGTACTTC
length: 16
D: TRBD1
V: TRBV5-1
J: TRBJ2-5
size: -

CDR3: CASSGGQDSTYEQYF
DNA: TGTGCCAGCAGCGGAGGACAGGACTCTACCTACGAGCAGTACTTC
length: 15
D: TRBD1
V: TRBV9
J: TRBJ2-7
size: -

CDR3: CASSRRGVEQYF
DNA: TGTGCCAGCAGCCGCAGGGGGGTGGAGCAGTACTTC
length: 12
D: -
V: TRBV5-4
J: TRBJ2-7
size: few

CDR3: CASSLASSGRALNNEQFF
DNA: TGCGCCAGCAGCTTGGCCTCGAGCGGGAGGGCCTTGAACAATGAGCAGTTCTTC
length: 18
D: TRBD2
V: TRBV5-1
J: TRBJ2-1
size: -

CDR3: CASSEGAGNQPQHF
DNA: TGTGCCAGCAGTGAGGGGGCCGGGAATCAGCCCCAGCATTTT
length: 14
D: -
V: TRBV2
J: TRBJ1-5
size: few

CDR3: CASSLAGSVDTQYF
DNA: TGTGCCAGCAGTTTGGCGGGTAGCGTTGATACGCAGTATTTT
length: 14
D: -
V: TRBV27
J: TRBJ2-3
size: -

CDR3: CASSSPRVNTGEKLFF
DNA: TGTGCCAGCAGTTCCCCGAGGGTGAACACGGGTGAAAAACTGTTTTTT
length: 16
D: -
V: TRBV28
J: TRBJ1-4
size: -

CDR3: CASSSDPANYGYTF
DNA: TGTGCCAGCAGCTCGGACCCAGCTAACTATGGCTACACCTTC
length: 14
D: -
V: TRBV7-9
J: TRBJ1-2
size: -

CDR3: CASSLQWPGELFF
DNA: TGTGCCAGCAGCCTCCAGTGGCCCGGGGAGCTGTTTTTT
length: 13
D: -
V: TRBV11-3
J: TRBJ2-2
size: -

CDR3: CASSIESNTQPQHF
DNA: TGTGCCAGTAGTATAGAATCCAATACTCAGCCCCAGCATTTT
length: 14
D: -
V: TRBV19
J: TRBJ1-5
size: -

CDR3: CASSREGEQFF
DNA: TGTGCCAGCAGCCGTGAGGGGGAGCAGTTCTTC
length: 11
D: -
V: TRBV7-3
J: TRBJ2-1
size: -

CDR3: CASSVGYGQQIPGRGELFF
DNA: TGTGCCAGCAGCGTAGGTTACGGGCAGCAAATACCAGGGCGCGGGGAGCTGTTTTTT
length: 19
D: -
V: TRBV9
J: TRBJ2-2
size: -

CDR3: CASSIGGTVQETQYF
DNA: TGTGCCAGTAGTATAGGGGGGACAGTTCAAGAGACCCAGTACTTC
length: 15
D: TRBD1
V: TRBV19
J: TRBJ2-5
size: -

CDR3: CASSLRRDPGYTF
DNA: TGTGCCAGCAGCTTAAGACGGGACCCCGGCTACACCTTC
length: 13
D: -
V: TRBV7-9
J: TRBJ1-2
size: -

CDR3: CASSGSYEQYF
DNA: TGTGCCAGCAGCGGATCCTACGAGCAGTACTTC
length: 11
D: -
V: TRBV12-3/TRBV12-4
J: TRBJ2-7
size: -

CDR3: CASSPTYGQGAGNTIYF
DNA: TGTGCCAGCAGCCCAACATACGGACAGGGCGCTGGAAACACCATATATTTT
length: 17
D: TRBD1
V: TRBV9
J: TRBJ1-3
size: -

CDR3: CASSPFPPENFRYEQYF
DNA: TGCGCCAGCAGCCCCTTCCCCCCCGAAAATTTTCGCTACGAGCAGTACTTC
length: 17
D: -
V: TRBV4-1
J: TRBJ2-7
size: once

CDR3: CASSGDAGQPQHF
DNA: TGTGCCAGCAGTGGGGACGCGGGTCAGCCCCAGCATTTT
length: 13
D: -
V: TRBV2
J: TRBJ1-5
size: -

CDR3: CASRSGGQPQHF
DNA: TGTGCCAGTAGGTCAGGCGGTCAGCCCCAGCATTTT
length: 12
D: -
V: TRBV19
J: TRBJ1-5
size: -

CDR3: CASSTEIRQGRFYNEQFF
DNA: TGTGCCAGCAGCACGGAAATACGACAGGGGAGGTTTTACAATGAGCAGTTCTTC
length: 18
D: TRBD1
V: TRBV28
J: TRBJ2-1
size: -

CDR3: CASSLDTLSGANVLTF
DNA: TGTGCCAGCAGTTTGGACACTCTCTCTGGGGCCAACGTCCTGACTTTC
length: 16
D: -
V: TRBV28
J: TRBJ2-6
size: once

CDR3: CASSLDLGLAGLTGELFF
DNA: TGTGCCAGCAGCTTAGACTTGGGACTAGCGGGATTAACCGGGGAGCTGTTTTTT
length: 18
D: TRBD2
V: TRBV7-6
J: TRBJ2-2
size: -

CDR3: CAISLAANTEAFF
DNA: TGTGCCATCAGTCTTGCGGCGAACACTGAAGCTTTCTTT
length: 13
D: -
V: TRBV10-3
J: TRBJ1-1
size: -

CDR3: CASSLMGAKNIQYF
DNA: TGTGCCAGCAGTTTGATGGGTGCCAAAAACATTCAGTACTTC
length: 14
D: -
V: TRBV28
J: TRBJ2-4
size: once

CDR3: CASSLTGVRTEQYF
DNA: TGTGCCAGCAGCTTGACCGGGGTGAGGACCGAGCAGTACTTC
length: 14
D: -
V: TRBV5-4
J: TRBJ2-7
size: -

CDR3: CASSQVLAGGPKEQYF
DNA: TGCGCCAGCAGCCAAGTACTAGCGGGAGGGCCGAAGGAGCAGTACTTC
length: 16
D: TRBD2
V: TRBV4-1
J: TRBJ2-7
size: once

CDR3: CASSQLAGAHEQYF
DNA: TGTGCCAGCAGCCAACTAGCGGGAGCCCACGAGCAGTACTTC
length: 14
D: TRBD2
V: TRBV14
J: TRBJ2-7
size: -

CDR3: CASSIDWADRGHQPQHF
DNA: TGTGCCAGTAGTATAGATTGGGCGGACAGGGGACATCAGCCCCAGCATTTT
length: 17
D: TRBD1
V: TRBV19
J: TRBJ1-5
size: -

CDR3: CASSPKASYEQYF
DNA: TGTGCCAGCAGCCCCAAGGCCTCCTACGAGCAGTACTTC
length: 13
D: -
V: TRBV5-6
J: TRBJ2-7
size: -

CDR3: CASRPYRDGANVLTF
DNA: TGTGCCAGCAGACCCTACAGGGATGGGGCCAACGTCCTGACTTTC
length: 15
D: -
V: TRBV6-5
J: TRBJ2-6
size: -

CDR3: CASSPAVGETQYF
DNA: TGTGCCAGCAGTCCGGCGGTGGGAGAGACCCAGTACTTC
length: 13
D: -
V: TRBV28
J: TRBJ2-5
size: -

CDR3: CSASLGQGLKEKLFF
DNA: TGCAGTGCTAGTCTGGGACAGGGCCTAAAGGAAAAACTGTTTTTT
length: 15
D: TRBD1
V: TRBV20-1
J: TRBJ1-4
size: -

CDR3: CASSFRLSDTQYF
DNA: TGTGCCAGCAGTTTTCGGCTATCAGATACGCAGTATTTT
length: 13
D: -
V: TRBV12-3/TRBV12-4
J: TRBJ2-3
size: -

CDR3: CASTPPGVRNEQFF
DNA: TGTGCCAGCACTCCACCGGGTGTCCGGAATGAGCAGTTCTTC
length: 14
D: -
V: TRBV6-5
J: TRBJ2-1
size: -

CDR3: CASSLAGTAFSYTF
DNA: TGTGCCAGCAGCTTAGCCGGGACGGCGTTTAGCTACACCTTC
length: 14
D: -
V: TRBV7-8
J: TRBJ1-2
size: -